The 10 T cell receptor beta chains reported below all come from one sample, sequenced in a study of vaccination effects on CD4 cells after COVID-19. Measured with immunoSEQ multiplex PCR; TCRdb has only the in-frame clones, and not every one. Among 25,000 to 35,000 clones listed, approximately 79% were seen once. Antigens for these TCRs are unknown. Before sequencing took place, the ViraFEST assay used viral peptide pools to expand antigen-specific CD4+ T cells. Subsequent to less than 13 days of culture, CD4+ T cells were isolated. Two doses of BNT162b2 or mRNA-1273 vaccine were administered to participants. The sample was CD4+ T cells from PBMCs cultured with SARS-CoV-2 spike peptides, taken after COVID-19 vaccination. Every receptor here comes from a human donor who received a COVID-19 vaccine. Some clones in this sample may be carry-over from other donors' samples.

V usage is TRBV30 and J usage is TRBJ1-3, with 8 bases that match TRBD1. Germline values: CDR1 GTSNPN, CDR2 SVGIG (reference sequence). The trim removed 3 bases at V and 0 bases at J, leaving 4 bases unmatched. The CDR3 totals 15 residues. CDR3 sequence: CAWRGQGASGNTIYF. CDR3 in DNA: TGTGCCTGGAGGGGGCAGGGGGCCTCTGGAAACACCATATATTTT.

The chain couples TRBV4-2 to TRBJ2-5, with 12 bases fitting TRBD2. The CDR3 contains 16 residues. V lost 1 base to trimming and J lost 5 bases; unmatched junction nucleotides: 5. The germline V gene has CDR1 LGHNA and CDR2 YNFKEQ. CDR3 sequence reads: CASSQVTSGGMETQYF. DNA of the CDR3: TGTGCCAGCAGCCAAGTAACTAGCGGGGGGATGGAGACCCAGTACTTC.

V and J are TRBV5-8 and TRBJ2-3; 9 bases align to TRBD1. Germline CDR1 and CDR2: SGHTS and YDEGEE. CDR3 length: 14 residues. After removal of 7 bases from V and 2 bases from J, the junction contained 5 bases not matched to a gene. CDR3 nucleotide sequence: TGTGCCAGCCCCAACAGGGGGCCCACAGATACGCAGTATTTT. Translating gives CASPNRGPTDTQYF.

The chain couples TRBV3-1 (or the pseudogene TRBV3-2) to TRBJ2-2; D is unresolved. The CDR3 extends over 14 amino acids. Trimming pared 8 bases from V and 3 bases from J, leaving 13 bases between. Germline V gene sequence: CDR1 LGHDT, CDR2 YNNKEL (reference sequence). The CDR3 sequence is CASSWGFHTGELFF. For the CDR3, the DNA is TGTGCCAGCTCTTGGGGTTTTCACACCGGGGAGCTGTTTTTT.

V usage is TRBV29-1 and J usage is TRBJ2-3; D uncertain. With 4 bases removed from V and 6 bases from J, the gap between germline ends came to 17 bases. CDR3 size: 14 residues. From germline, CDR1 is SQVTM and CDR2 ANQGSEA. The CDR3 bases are TGCAGCGTTGGTCGCCCTCCCAACTGGGATACGCAGTATTTT. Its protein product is CSVGRPPNWDTQYF.

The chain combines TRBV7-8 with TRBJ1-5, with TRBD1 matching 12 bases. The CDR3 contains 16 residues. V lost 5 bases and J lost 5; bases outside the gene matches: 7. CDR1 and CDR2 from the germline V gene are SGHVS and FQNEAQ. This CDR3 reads CASSLRDRGLDQPQHF. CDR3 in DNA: TGTGCCAGCAGCCTACGGGACAGGGGGCTGGATCAGCCCCAGCATTTT.

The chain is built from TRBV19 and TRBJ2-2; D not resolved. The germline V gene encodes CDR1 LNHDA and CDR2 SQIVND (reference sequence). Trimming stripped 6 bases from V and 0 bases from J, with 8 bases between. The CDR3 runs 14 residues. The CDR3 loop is CASRTTSNTGELFF. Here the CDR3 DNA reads TGTGCCAGTAGGACGACCTCGAACACCGGGGAGCTGTTTTTT.

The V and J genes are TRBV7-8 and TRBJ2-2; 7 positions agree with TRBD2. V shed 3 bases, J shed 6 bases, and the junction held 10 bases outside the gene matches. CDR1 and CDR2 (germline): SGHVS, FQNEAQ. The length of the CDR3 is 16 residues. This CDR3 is CASSLGQAGWSGELFF. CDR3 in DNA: TGTGCCAGCAGCTTGGGGCAAGCGGGGTGGTCCGGGGAGCTGTTTTTT.

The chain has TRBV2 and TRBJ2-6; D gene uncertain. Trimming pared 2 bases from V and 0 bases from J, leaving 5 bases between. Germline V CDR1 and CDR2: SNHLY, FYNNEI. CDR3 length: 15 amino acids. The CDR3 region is CASSERNSGANVLTF. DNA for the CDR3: TGTGCCAGCAGTGAACGTAACTCTGGGGCCAACGTCCTGACTTTC.

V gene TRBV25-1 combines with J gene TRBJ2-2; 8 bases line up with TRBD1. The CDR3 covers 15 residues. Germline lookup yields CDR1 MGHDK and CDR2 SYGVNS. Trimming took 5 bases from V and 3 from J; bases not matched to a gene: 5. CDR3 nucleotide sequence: TGTGCCAGCAGTAAGAAGACAGGGGACACCGGGGAGCTGTTTTTT. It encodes CASSKKTGDTGELFF.